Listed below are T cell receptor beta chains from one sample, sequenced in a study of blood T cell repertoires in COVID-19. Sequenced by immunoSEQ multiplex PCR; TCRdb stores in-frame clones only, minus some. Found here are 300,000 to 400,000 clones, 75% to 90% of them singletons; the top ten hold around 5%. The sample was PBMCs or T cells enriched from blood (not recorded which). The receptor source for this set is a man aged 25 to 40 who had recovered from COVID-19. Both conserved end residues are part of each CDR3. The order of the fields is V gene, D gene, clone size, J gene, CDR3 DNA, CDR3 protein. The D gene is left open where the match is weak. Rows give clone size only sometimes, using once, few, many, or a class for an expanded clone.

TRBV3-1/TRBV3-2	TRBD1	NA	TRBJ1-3	TGTGCCAGCAGCTATTACCCGGGACAGGGCTCTGGAAACACCATATATTTT	CASSYYPGQGSGNTIYF
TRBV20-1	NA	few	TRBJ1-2	TGCAGTGGGTCTGTGAGGAGAGGCTACACCTTC	CSGSVRRGYTF
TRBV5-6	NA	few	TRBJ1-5	TGTGCCAGCAGCTTGGGACTGTCAGGGGGCAATCAGCCCCAGCATTTT	CASSLGLSGGNQPQHF
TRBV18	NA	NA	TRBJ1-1	TGTGCCAGCTCAGCTCTCGACAGGCGGAACACTGAAGCTTTCTTT	CASSALDRRNTEAFF
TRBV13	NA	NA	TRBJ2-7	TGTGCCAACAGCTTAGCCGCCAGCTCCTACGAGCAGTACTTC	CANSLAASSYEQYF
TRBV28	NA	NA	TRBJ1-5	TGTGCCAGCAGACCCGGTTCGCCGGACTATAGCAATCAGCCCCAGCATTTT	CASRPGSPDYSNQPQHF
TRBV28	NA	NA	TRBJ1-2	TGTGCCAGCAGGCAAGCAAACTATGGCTACACCTTC	CASRQANYGYTF
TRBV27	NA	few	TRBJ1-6	TGTGCCAGCAGTCCCCTCGGGGGACGAAAAACACCCCTCCACTTT	CASSPLGGRKTPLHF
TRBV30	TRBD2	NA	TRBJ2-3	TGTGCCTGGAGTCTCCGGACTAGCGGGGGGCCAGATACGCAGTATTTT	CAWSLRTSGGPDTQYF
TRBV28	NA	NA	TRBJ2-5	TGTGCCAGCAGTTTATCCAGGGCATCCCAAGAGACCCAGTACTTC	CASSLSRASQETQYF
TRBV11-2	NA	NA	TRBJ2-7	TGTGCCAGCAGCTTAGGTCTCCTCGGGGTGCAGTACTTC	CASSLGLLGVQYF
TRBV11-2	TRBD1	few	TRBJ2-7	TGTGCCAGCAGCTTCTCCGGGACAGGGCGTTACGAGCAGTACTTC	CASSFSGTGRYEQYF
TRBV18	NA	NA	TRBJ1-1	TGTGCCAGCTCACCAGCAGGCAGGAATGAAGCTTTCTTT	CASSPAGRNEAFF
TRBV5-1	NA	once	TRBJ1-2	TGCGCCAGCAGCTTTGATACACCGCACTATGGCTACACCTTC	CASSFDTPHYGYTF
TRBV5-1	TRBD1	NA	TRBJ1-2	TGCGCCAGCAGTTGGATCACTACAGGGGAGGGCTACACCTTC	CASSWITTGEGYTF
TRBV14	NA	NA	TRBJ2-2	TGTGCCAGCAGCCAAAGCTTAGGCACAGATTACACCGGGGAGCTGTTTTTT	CASSQSLGTDYTGELFF
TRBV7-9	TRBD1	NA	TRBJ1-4	TGTGCCAGCAGCACCCGGGACAGTCGGGAAAAACTGTTTTTT	CASSTRDSREKLFF
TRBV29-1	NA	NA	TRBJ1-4	TGCAGCGTTGGGGGCAGGGGATATAATGAAAAACTGTTTTTT	CSVGGRGYNEKLFF
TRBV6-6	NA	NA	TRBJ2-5	TGTGCCAGTAGGGGAGAGACCCAGTACTTC	CASRGETQYF
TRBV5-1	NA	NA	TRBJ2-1	TGCGCCAGCAGACCTGGAGAATGGAATGAGCAGTTCTTC	CASRPGEWNEQFF
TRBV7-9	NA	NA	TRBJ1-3	TGTGCCAGCAGCTTAATGCAGACTGGAAACACCATATATTTT	CASSLMQTGNTIYF
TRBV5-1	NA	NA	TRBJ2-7	TGCGCCAGCAGCTTGGGGCTGGACGAGCAGTACTTC	CASSLGLDEQYF
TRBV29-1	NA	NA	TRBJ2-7	TGCAGCGTCAGACCCTCGGGACAAGAGCAGTACTTC	CSVRPSGQEQYF
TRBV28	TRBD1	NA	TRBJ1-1	TGTGCCAGCAGTCTACAGGGGGCAGGGAACACTGAAGCTTTCTTT	CASSLQGAGNTEAFF
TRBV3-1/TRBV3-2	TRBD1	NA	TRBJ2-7	TGTGCCAGCAGCTCCTCGGACAGGTCTTACGAGCAGTACTTC	CASSSSDRSYEQYF
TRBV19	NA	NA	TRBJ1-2	TGTGCCAGTATGTCTCTGGGGGCAGACTATGGCTACACCTTC	CASMSLGADYGYTF
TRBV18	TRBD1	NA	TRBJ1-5	TGTGCCAGCTCGGCTGAGGGACAGTCAAGCAATCAGCCCCAGCATTTT	CASSAEGQSSNQPQHF
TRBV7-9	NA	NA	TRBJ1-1	TGTGCCAGCAGCTTAGGACAGTACATGAACACTGAAGCTTTCTTT	CASSLGQYMNTEAFF
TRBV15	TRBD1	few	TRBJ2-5	TGTGCCACCAGCAGGTCCGGGACAGGTCAAGAGACCCAGTACTTC	CATSRSGTGQETQYF
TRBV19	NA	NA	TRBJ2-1	TGTGCCAGTAGTGCCGCCCCATCAGGGAATGAGCAGTTCTTC	CASSAAPSGNEQFF
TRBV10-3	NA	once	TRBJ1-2	TGTGCCATCAGTTCGGGGTATGGCTACACCTTC	CAISSGYGYTF
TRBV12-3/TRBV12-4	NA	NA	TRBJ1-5	TGTGCCAGCAGTTTATCATATCAGCCCCAGCATTTT	CASSLSYQPQHF
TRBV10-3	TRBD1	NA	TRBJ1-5	TGTGCCATCAGGGGCGGGACAGGGGATCAGCCCCAGCATTTT	CAIRGGTGDQPQHF
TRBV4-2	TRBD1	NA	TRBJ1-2	TGTGCCAGCAGCCAAGGGCCGGACAGGGATAACTATGGCTACACCTTC	CASSQGPDRDNYGYTF
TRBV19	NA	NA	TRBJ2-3	TGTGCCAGTAGTATACTAGCAACGAGCACAGATACGCAGTATTTT	CASSILATSTDTQYF
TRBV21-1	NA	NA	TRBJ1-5	TGTGCCAGCAGCAAAGTGCGGTCGGGGGAGGTCGATCAGCCCCAGCATTTT	CASSKVRSGEVDQPQHF
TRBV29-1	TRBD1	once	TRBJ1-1	TGCAGCGTCGACAGGGAAAAGAACACTGAAGCTTTCTTT	CSVDREKNTEAFF
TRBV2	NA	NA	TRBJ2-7	TGTGCCAACCAACCCGCCGTGGACAGCTACGAGCAGTACTTC	CANQPAVDSYEQYF
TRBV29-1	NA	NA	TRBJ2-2	TGCAGCGCTCGAGTCTCTTCGGACACCGGGGAGCTGTTTTTT	CSARVSSDTGELFF
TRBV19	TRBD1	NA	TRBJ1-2	TGTGCCAGTAGTGGGCCAGGGGGTAACTATGGCTACACCTTC	CASSGPGGNYGYTF
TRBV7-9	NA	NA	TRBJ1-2	TGTGCCAGCAGCAACTTTTATTCACAGCCTAACTATGGCTACACCTTC	CASSNFYSQPNYGYTF
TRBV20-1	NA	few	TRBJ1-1	TGCAGTGCTAGTGGGGCGGGCCCCACTGAAGCTTTCTTT	CSASGAGPTEAFF
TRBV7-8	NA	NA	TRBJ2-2	TGTGCCAGCAGCTTAGCGGACCCACTAGGACAGAAGCAGCTGTTTTTT	CASSLADPLGQKQLFF
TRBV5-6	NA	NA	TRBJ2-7	TGTGCCAGCAGCTTGCGGCAGGGGGGCTACGAGCAGTACTTC	CASSLRQGGYEQYF
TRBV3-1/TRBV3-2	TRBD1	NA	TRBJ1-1	TGTGCCAGCAGCCAAGCCGGACAGGGGAACACTGAAGCTTTCTTT	CASSQAGQGNTEAFF
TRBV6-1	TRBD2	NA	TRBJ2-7	TGTGCCAGCAGTGATAGTAGCGGGAGCTACGAGCAGTACTTC	CASSDSSGSYEQYF
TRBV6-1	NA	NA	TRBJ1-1	TGTGCCAGCAGTGAAGATATGGGGGCTGGAACTGAAGCTTTCTTT	CASSEDMGAGTEAFF
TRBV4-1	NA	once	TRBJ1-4	TGCGCCAGCAGCCAAGATCTCTGGCAGGGGTACGAAAAACTGTTTTTT	CASSQDLWQGYEKLFF
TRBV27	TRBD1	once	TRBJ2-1	TGTGCCAGCAGTTTGTTGGACAGGGCACCCAATGAGCAGTTCTTC	CASSLLDRAPNEQFF
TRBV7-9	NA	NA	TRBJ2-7	TGTGCCAGCAGCTTAGAAGTGAGCTCCTACGAGCAGTACTTC	CASSLEVSSYEQYF
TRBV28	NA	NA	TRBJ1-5	TGTGCCAGCAGTTCCCCTTTGGACATTTATAGCAATCAGCCCCAGCATTTT	CASSSPLDIYSNQPQHF
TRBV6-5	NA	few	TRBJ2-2	TGTGCCAGCAGTTACTCTAGGACAAACACCGGGGAGCTGTTTTTT	CASSYSRTNTGELFF
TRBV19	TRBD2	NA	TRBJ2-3	TGTGCCAGTAGGACACTAGCGGTTCCGGGAACAGATACGCAGTATTTT	CASRTLAVPGTDTQYF
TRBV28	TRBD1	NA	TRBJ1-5	TGTGCCAGCAGTTTATACGAGACAGGGAATCAGCCCCAGCATTTT	CASSLYETGNQPQHF
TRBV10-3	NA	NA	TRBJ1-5	TGTGCCACCGAGGACACTGGCAATCAGCCCCAGCATTTT	CATEDTGNQPQHF
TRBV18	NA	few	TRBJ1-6	TGTGCCAGCTCACCGGCGGGGCAGAATTCACCCCTCCACTTT	CASSPAGQNSPLHF
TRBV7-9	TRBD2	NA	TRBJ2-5	TGTGCCAGCAGCTTAAGAAGCGGGGCGGAAGAGACCCAGTACTTC	CASSLRSGAEETQYF
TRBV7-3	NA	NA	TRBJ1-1	TGTGCCAGCAGCTCGACACCCCTCCGGCCAGGGATGAACACTGAAGCTTTCTTT	CASSSTPLRPGMNTEAFF
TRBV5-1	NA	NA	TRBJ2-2	TGCGCCAGCAGCTTGGCGGGGGAGGGGGAGCTGTTTTTT	CASSLAGEGELFF
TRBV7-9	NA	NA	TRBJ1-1	TGTGCCAGCAGCTCCCACAGGGCAGGGGACACTGAAGCTTTCTTT	CASSSHRAGDTEAFF